This TCR beta chain is from a study of Graves' ophthalmopathy and Graves' hyperthyroidism. This clonotype was seen at least ten times. Its antigen is not known. V lost 5 bases and J lost 6, with 10 bases in between. This CDR3 spans 12 amino acids. Germline-derived CDR1 and CDR2 are ENHRY and SYGVKD. Other autoimmune disease, uncontrolled infection, pregnancy and lactation led to exclusion. Diagnosis was based on clinical symptoms, serum thyroxine, TRAb, thyroid ultrasound and orbital computed tomography. Transcripts of RNA were the source for amplifying TCR beta CDR3 regions. Following a first-round RT-PCR that used HTBI primers, a second-round multiplex PCR was carried out. TCRdb passed the multiplex PCR reads through MiXCR, listing each CDR3 protein once. This sample yields about 180,000 distinct CDR3 sequences, of which less than 45% are seen a single time; around 5.8% belongs to the top ten. Broader study findings: Discriminating ophthalmopathy from stable hyperthyroidism, a 13-signature model attained a sensitivity of 85% to 90% and a specificity of approximately 81%.

The sequenced sample consisted of peripheral blood. V usage is TRBV10-3 and J usage is TRBJ1-1, with D uncertain. This clonotype was sampled from a woman between 40 and 50 years old with Graves' ophthalmopathy. Here the CDR3 DNA reads TGTGCCATCAGTTCCGATTGGCCTGAAGCTTTCTTT. Translating it yields CAISSDWPEAFF.